This T cell receptor (beta chain) was retrieved from a study of blood T cells in healthy people across ages. The individuals who served as donors were healthy Caucasians living in Russia, aged about 6 to 100. Note on this clonotype: Its target is unknown.

V was pared by 7 bases and J by 0 bases, with 13 bases between. The CDR3 is 15 amino acids. From germline, CDR1 is LNHDA and CDR2 SQIVND (reference sequence). Primers used in a second PCR of roughly 6 to 12 cycles were a sample-barcoded 5' primer and a J-beta primer mix. Tags on each cDNA molecule came from a template-switch adaptor with 12 random nucleotides. Each CDR3 protein is one row after TCRdb ran MiXCR on the 5' RACE reads. The sample holds 700,000 to 900,000 distinct CDR3 sequences, 20% to 30% seen once. General study points: More naive CD4+ cells and higher diversity marked long-lived donors relative to aged donors.

These data are also associated with another study on T cells of mothers and their children. As reported in that work: The study found thymic selection shapes TCR recombination output similarly in related and unrelated pairs.

The V and J genes are TRBV19 and TRBJ1-3; D ambiguous. Sequenced: blood. The receptor comes from a boy younger than 18 in good health. The CDR3 protein is CASNRGRFSGNTIYF. As DNA, the CDR3 is TGTGCCAGTAACCGAGGAAGATTCTCTGGAAACACCATATATTTT.